This is a list of T cell receptor beta chains from one sample in a study of T-cell memory formation after mild COVID-19. A single record per CDR3 protein comes from TCRdb applying MiXCR to the 5' RACE reads. This sample has 350,000 to 550,000 distinct CDR3 sequences, with more than 15% found just once. Sequenced sample: PBMCs or a T cell subset sorted from them (not recorded which). These receptors were obtained from a man aged 18 to 30 who had mild COVID-19 (a few samples of this study predate the infection). Cell type and time point are not known. The CDR3 runs from the conserved cysteine through the conserved F or W. The D gene is left open where the match is weak. The size entry is marked missing in some rows and otherwise reads once, few, many or a size class.

TRBJ1-2,few,TRBV29-1,-,TGCAGCGCCCGACGGAGCTATGGCTACACCTTC,CSARRSYGYTF
TRBJ2-3,few,TRBV7-2,-,TGTGCCAGCAGCCGGGGGACCACAGGTGGGGCGAGCACAGATACGCAGTATTTT,CASSRGTTGGASTDTQYF
TRBJ2-2,-,TRBV15,-,TGTGCCACCACCCGGAATGCGGGGTGGCCCGGGGAGCTGTTTTTT,CATTRNAGWPGELFF
TRBJ2-3,few,TRBV7-3,TRBD2,TGTGCCAGCAGCTCCCTAGGCGGGGGGAACACAGATACGCAGTATTTT,CASSSLGGGNTDTQYF
TRBJ2-7,-,TRBV20-1,TRBD2,TGCAGTGTGCCTCGGGGGGTTCTCTCCTACGAGCAGTACTTC,CSVPRGVLSYEQYF
TRBJ2-1,-,TRBV29-1,TRBD2,TGCAGCTCCTCGGCACTAGCGGGGATCAATGAGCAGTTCTTC,CSSSALAGINEQFF
TRBJ2-2,-,TRBV7-8,-,TGTGCCAGCAGCTTTACTAGGGGCCCCACCGGGGAGCTGTTTTTT,CASSFTRGPTGELFF
TRBJ2-7,-,TRBV6-2/TRBV6-3,TRBD2,TGTGCAAGCAGGGTAAGCGGGGGTTCAACCTACGAGCAGTACTTC,CASRVSGGSTYEQYF
TRBJ2-1,-,TRBV15,-,TGTGCCACCAGCAGAGACAGGGGCAATGAGCAGTTCTTC,CATSRDRGNEQFF
TRBJ1-5,-,TRBV25-1,-,TGTGCCAGTAACATCGGGGATCAGCCCCAGCATTTT,CASNIGDQPQHF
TRBJ2-1,few,TRBV29-1,TRBD1,TGCAGCTCCTCTCGGACAGGGGGGGTGAATGAGCAGTTCTTC,CSSSRTGGVNEQFF
TRBJ1-2,-,TRBV29-1,-,TGCAGCGTTGCGCTGGGTTCTAACTATGGCTACACCTTC,CSVALGSNYGYTF
TRBJ1-2,few,TRBV20-1,-,TGCTCGAGTAGGAGGGCTGGGTATGGCTACACCTTC,CSSRRAGYGYTF
TRBJ2-1,-,TRBV29-1,-,TGCAGCGTTGAAGCAGGGCAGTCCAACTACAATGAGCAGTTCTTC,CSVEAGQSNYNEQFF
TRBJ2-1,-,TRBV7-6,TRBD2,TGTGCCAGCAGCCCTCGGGGGGGGGCCGGGAGTAATGAGCAGTTCTTC,CASSPRGGAGSNEQFF
TRBJ1-2,few,TRBV12-3/TRBV12-4,-,TGTGCCAGCAGTTTTTATCTCTATGGCTACACCTTC,CASSFYLYGYTF